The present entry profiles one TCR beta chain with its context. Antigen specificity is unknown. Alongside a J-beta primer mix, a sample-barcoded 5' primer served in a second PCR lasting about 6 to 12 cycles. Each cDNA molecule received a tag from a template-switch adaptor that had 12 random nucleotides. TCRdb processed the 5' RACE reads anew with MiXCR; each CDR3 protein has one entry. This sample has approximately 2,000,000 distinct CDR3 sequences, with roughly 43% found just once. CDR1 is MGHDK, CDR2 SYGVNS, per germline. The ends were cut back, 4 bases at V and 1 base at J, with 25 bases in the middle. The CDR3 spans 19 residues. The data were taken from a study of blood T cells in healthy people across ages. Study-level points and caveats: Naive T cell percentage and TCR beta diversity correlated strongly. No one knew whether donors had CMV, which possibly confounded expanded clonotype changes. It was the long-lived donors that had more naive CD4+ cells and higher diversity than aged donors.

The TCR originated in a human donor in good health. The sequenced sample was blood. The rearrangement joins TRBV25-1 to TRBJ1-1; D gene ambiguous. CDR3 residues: CASSASQKGSGFWNTEAFF. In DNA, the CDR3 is TGTGCCAGCAGTGCGAGCCAAAAAGGGTCAGGATTCTGGAACACTGAAGCTTTCTTT.